This record covers a single T cell receptor beta chain. The CDR3 length is 16 residues. The germline V and J ends were trimmed by 2 bases and 6 bases, with 17 bases remaining between them. Germline V gene lookup returns CDR1 LGHDT and CDR2 YNNKEL (reference sequence). In the original processing: Scientists estimated how many nucleated cells there were by amplifying reference gene primers. Measured with immunoSEQ multiplex PCR; TCRdb has only the in-frame clones, and not every one. The V and J calls and clone size were taken over from that table, and D and trimming were inferred from the DNA. The data contain 150,000 to 190,000 clones, approximately 92% of them singletons. The data belong to a study of blood T cell repertoires in COVID-19. Study details: Acute and convalescent COVID-19 samples came from the United States, Italy and Spain. PBMCs, B-cell-depleted T cells, or T cells were the source of the cDNA or gDNA that made up the material.

V and J are TRBV3-1 (or the pseudogene TRBV3-2) and TRBJ2-1, with D possibly being TRBD1 (5 bases). The specimen sequenced was peripheral blood. This receptor was obtained from a woman in her forties with acute or convalescent COVID-19. As DNA, the CDR3 is TGTGCCAGCAGCCAAATGCCCGCAGGGATTGGCAATGAGCAGTTCTTC. Translation: CASSQMPAGIGNEQFF.